Sequencing of this T cell receptor (beta chain) was carried out in a study of PD-L1 blockade in urothelial cancer. Study overall: The patients first took atezolizumab at some point between 2014 and 2015, receiving 1,200 mg intravenously every 3 weeks. As for prior chemotherapy regimens, patients had received 0 to 3.

TCRdb's table, derived via immunoSEQ multiplex PCR, lists solely in-frame clones and lacks some. The sample includes approximately 41,000 clones, around four fifths of them seen just once. Study-wide points: Enhanced expansion of tumor-associated blood clones at 3 weeks characterized durable-benefit patients.

The V gene's germline CDR1 is WSHSY and CDR2 SAAADI. The CDR3 totals 12 residues. J gave up 4 bases and V 7 bases, and 3 bases lay outside the gene matches. This clone was seen more than once but under ten times. Its target is not known. Time point reported: pretreatment peripheral blood. The V and J genes are TRBV10-2 and TRBJ1-1, with 7 bases lining up with TRBD1. The sequencing used PBMCs, collected around atezolizumab (anti-PD-L1) treatment. This clonotype originated in a man older than 75 with urothelial cancer. CDR3 coding DNA: TGCGCCAGCACCCAGGGGGGCACTGAAGCTTTCTTT. Translating it yields CASTQGGTEAFF.